This T cell receptor beta chain was sequenced during a study of memory CD4+ T cells and cytomegalovirus serostatus (dated by TCRdb to the late 2010s). About the full investigation: The 33 healthy Belgian adults in the cohort included 9 who were CMV seropositive and roughly 25 who were CMV seronegative. CD4+ memory TCRbeta repertoires of a Belgian cohort with known cytomegalovirus serostatus were sequenced in order to replicate a published TCR-based CMV serostatus classifier. What the authors observed across the whole study: The original-framework classifier achieved a median bootstrapped AUC of almost 0.97 with a 95% CI of 0.76-1.00 on the Belgian cohort. For CMV serostatus prediction, a median bootstrapped AUC of 0.95 was reached with the original framework, and a median bootstrapped AUC of about 0.9 was reached with a US-trained random forest. The results were interpreted as suggesting that the CMV-associated TCR signature is largely present in the CD4+ memory repertoire. Of fewer than 200 previously reported CMV-associated TCRbeta sequences, over 65 appeared in the CD4+ memory repertoires, each in one to five individuals. Only CD4+CD45RO+ memory cells were sequenced, in contrast to the original study, which included naive and memory CD4+ and CD8+ populations.

According to the germline V gene, CDR1 reads SGHRS and CDR2 reads YFSETQ. Inclusive of the bounding cysteine and phenylalanine, the CDR3 is 17 residues long. Only the CDR3 DNA is retained, 51 bases long and in frame from the first base. The junction carries 18 bases between V and J, which are trimmed by 4 bases and 0 bases respectively. This clone was seen a single time. Its antigen remains unidentified. Base qualities are missing; no much larger clone stands one base away. The Quick-DNA Microprep Kit was used to extract genomic DNA from the sorted cells. TCRbeta DNA was amplified with the immunoSEQ hsTCRbeta kit following the manufacturer's protocol. TCRbeta libraries were sequenced on an Illumina MiSeq instrument. Turning to the authors' computational methods: Once out-of-frame sequences had been removed, fewer than 2.5 million distinct TCRbeta sequences were left, which works out to an average of approximately 70,000 per individual. Two values were used to score each individual: the count of some 150 previously reported CMV-associated TCRbeta sequences and the total count of productive distinct TCRbeta sequences. A beta-binomial model was reimplemented in Python, and scikit-learn random forests with default parameters were trained on US cohort data. Classifier performance on the Belgian cohort was summarized as median AUC with percentile confidence intervals over 10,000 bootstrap iterations. TCRdb stores this immuneACCESS table with in-frame sequences only. Part of the clones is absent; in the studies checked, under half of the shortfall reflects unresolved V genes, and no reason is known for the rest. For V, J and clone size, that table is used; D and trimming come from the DNA. This sample holds 46,000 or so clones; 75% to 85% were observed only once. Approximately 0.97% of the sample lies in the top ten.

Single viable CD3+CD4+CD8-CD45RO+ cells were sorted as memory CD4+ T cells on a FACSAria II. CMV serostatus was assessed using a Roche Elecsys assay, by which serum IgG against CMV pp150, pp28, p38 and p52 was detected. Once the samples were thawed, total CD4+ T cells were enriched through positive selection using CD4 magnetic microbeads. The samples came from a separate study whose specific focus was interrogating the CD4+ T cell memory repertoire. Peripheral blood mononuclear cells were isolated and cryopreserved according to standard operating procedures, and serum was kept at -80 degrees C. The staining used CD3-PerCP (BW264/56), CD4-APC (RPA-T4), CD45RO-PE (UCHT1) and CD8-Pacific Orange (3B5) antibodies, and Sytox blue was used to exclude non-viable cells.

Source material: memory CD4+ T cells from blood. Rearrangement joined TRBV5-1 to TRBJ2-3, with TRBD1 as a weak D call on 7 bases. This TCR was sampled from an adult in good health and CMV-seronegative. The CDR3 corresponds to CASSLEGQPWSTDTQYF. The DNA sequence follows: TGCGCCAGCAGCCTGGAGGGACAGCCCTGGAGCACAGATACGCAGTATTTT.